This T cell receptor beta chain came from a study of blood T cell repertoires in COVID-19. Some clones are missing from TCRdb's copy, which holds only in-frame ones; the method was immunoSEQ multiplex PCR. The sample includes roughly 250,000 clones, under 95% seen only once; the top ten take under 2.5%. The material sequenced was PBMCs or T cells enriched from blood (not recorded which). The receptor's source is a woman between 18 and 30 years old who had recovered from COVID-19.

In nucleotides, the CDR3 is TGTGCCAGCAGTAAGTCCGGGACAGGGTTCAATCAGCCCCAGCATTTT. Its translation is CASSKSGTGFNQPQHF. The chain is built from TRBV6-6 and TRBJ1-5; 9 nucleotides match TRBD1. After removal of 5 bases from V and 3 bases from J, the junction contained 8 bases not matched to a gene. The V gene's germline CDR1 is MNHNY and CDR2 SVGAGI (reference sequence). The CDR3 runs to 16 residues.